What follows are 14 T cell receptor beta chains derived from one specimen sequenced in a study of Graves' ophthalmopathy and Graves' hyperthyroidism. Beta-chain TCR CDR3 regions were amplified from RNA transcripts. HTBI primers primed a first-round RT-PCR, and a second-round multiplex PCR followed. In TCRdb, the multiplex PCR reads were re-called with MiXCR into one record per CDR3 protein. The sample lists approximately 480,000 distinct CDR3 sequences; about an eighth were seen once. Material for sequencing was blood. The receptors shown here come from a woman under 40 with Graves' ophthalmopathy.

There are many counts of this clonotype. The V call is TRBV20-1, the J call TRBJ2-5; TRBD2 is a possible D gene (6 bases). There are 14 residues in the CDR3. V was pared by 3 bases and J by 4 bases, with 15 bases between. The germline V gene has CDR1 DFQATT and CDR2 SNEGSKA (reference sequence). This chain's CDR3 is CSARGGLSLETQYF. DNA of the CDR3: TGCAGTGCTAGGGGGGGACTCAGCCTAGAGACCCAGTACTTC.

This clonotype showed up many times. This chain connects TRBV5-1 to TRBJ1-2; tentative D call: TRBD1 (5 bases). V was trimmed by 2 bases and J by 0 bases, leaving 8 bases between them. Germline CDR1 SGHRS, CDR2 YFSETQ. This CDR3 has 14 amino acids. The CDR3 region has the DNA TGCGCCAGCAGCTTTACAGGTTCTAACTATGGCTACACCTTC. Translating gives CASSFTGSNYGYTF.

This clonotype was counted many times. DNA of the CDR3: TGTGCCAGCATTGGGCCGGGGGGGGACTACGAGCAGTACTTC. Amino acids: CASIGPGGDYEQYF. This chain links TRBV27 with TRBJ2-7; 8 nucleotides agree with TRBD2. The germline V gene encodes CDR1 MNHEY and CDR2 SMNVEV (reference sequence). The CDR3 spans 14 residues. Losses at the gene ends were 7 bases for V and 3 bases for J; bases not matched to a gene: 8.

This clonotype was counted between two and nine times. The chain employs TRBV12-3 or TRBV12-4 and TRBJ1-2; tentatively, D is TRBD1 (6 bases). Between the trimmed V and J ends, which lost 4 bases and 6 bases, there was a span of 12 bases. This CDR3 region has 13 residues. DNA for the CDR3: TGTGCCAGCAGTTGGGCAGGGGTGAATGGCTACACCTTC. Translation gives CASSWAGVNGYTF.

This clonotype was detected ten times or more. The chain employs TRBV6-5 and TRBJ1-1; unclear D gene. Germline values: CDR1 MNHEY, CDR2 SVGAGI. The CDR3 length is 12 residues. V lost 5 bases and J 4 bases, leaving 8 bases between the germline ends. The CDR3: CASSPTRTEAFF. DNA for the CDR3: TGTGCCAGCAGTCCAACCCGCACTGAAGCTTTCTTT.

The table lists this clonotype with many counts. J is TRBJ1-1 and V is TRBV3-1; TRBD1 is a possible D gene (5 bases). CDR3 size: 13 residues. V was shortened by 1 base and J by 6 bases, with 9 bases between the two germline ends. The germline V gene has CDR1 LGHDT and CDR2 YNNKEL (reference sequence). The CDR3 reads CASSQGGRAEAFF. The CDR3 coding sequence is TGTGCCAGCAGCCAAGGCGGCAGGGCTGAAGCTTTCTTT.

J is TRBJ2-7 and V is TRBV3-1; the D is unclear. CDR3 length: 14 residues. CDR1 is LGHDT and CDR2 is YNNKEL in the germline V gene (reference sequence). V dropped 2 bases and J dropped 3 bases, with 11 bases sitting between them. As DNA, the CDR3 is TGTGCCAGCAGCCAAAGACTGCTAAACTACGAGCAGTACTTC. Protein product: CASSQRLLNYEQYF.

This clonotype was observed at least ten times. The chain uses TRBV6-4 and TRBJ2-7, with D possibly being TRBD2 (6 bases). This CDR3 is built from 17 residues. V dropped 8 bases and J dropped 3 bases, with 26 bases sitting between them. Germline V CDR1 and CDR2: MRHNA, SNTAGT. CDR3 residues: CASLALRLGRDLYEQYF. The DNA for the CDR3 is TGTGCCAGCCTTGCACTCCGCTTAGGGCGGGACCTCTACGAGCAGTACTTC.

The table lists this clonotype with a few counts. CDR3 nucleotides: TGTGCCAGCAAGGCAGGAGTTTCGGAGACCCAGTACTTC. Its translation is CASKAGVSETQYF. This sequence joins TRBV2 and TRBJ2-5; D unclear. Germline lookup yields CDR1 SNHLY and CDR2 FYNNEI. There are 13 residues in the CDR3. V dropped 7 bases and J dropped 5 bases, with 14 bases sitting between them. The full variable domain, completed using reference TRBV2 and TRBJ2-5, is EPEVTQTPSHQVTQMGQEVILRCVPISNHLYFYWYRQILGQKVEFLVSFYNNEISEKSEIFDDQFSVERPDGSNFTLKIRSTKLEDSAMYFCASKAGVSETQYFGPGTRLLVL.

The chain uses TRBV6-9 and TRBJ2-6; 7 nucleotides align to TRBD1. CDR1 and CDR2 from the germline V gene are MNHGY and SVAAGI. The J segment lost 3 bases and the V segment lost 4 bases, leaving 0 bases of the junction unmatched. The CDR3 is 14 residues long. CDR3 sequence reads: CASSWTGGANVLTF. The CDR3 coding sequence is TGTGCCAGCAGTTGGACAGGTGGGGCCAACGTCCTGACTTTC.

The chain carries TRBV29-1 and TRBJ2-7; TRBD2 matches at 9 bases. The CDR3 has 12 residues. The germline V gene has CDR1 SQVTM and CDR2 ANQGSEA. The V and J ends lost 3 bases and 3 bases, in that order; junction bases with no gene match: 0. CDR3 coding DNA: TGCAGCGTTGAGCGGGAGGGCTACGAGCAGTACTTC. Translating gives CSVEREGYEQYF.

This clonotype showed up many times. The rearrangement joins TRBV6-1 to TRBJ1-5; maybe TRBD1 (5 bases). V was cut by 7 bases and J by 4 bases, with 14 bases left in between. Germline CDR1 and CDR2: MNHNS and SASEGT. The CDR3 length is 14 residues. The CDR3 loop is CASMEAGRNQPQHF. As DNA, the CDR3 is TGTGCCAGCATGGAGGCAGGGCGTAATCAGCCCCAGCATTTT.

The chain recombines TRBV19 with TRBJ1-1; tentative D call: TRBD1 (6 bases). The CDR3 covers 13 residues. Between the trimmed V and J ends, which lost 9 bases and 5 bases, there was a span of 16 bases. The V gene's germline CDR1 is LNHDA and CDR2 SQIVND (reference sequence). CDR3: CASTDRISTEAFF. For the CDR3, the DNA is TGTGCCAGCACGGACAGAATTTCGACTGAAGCTTTCTTT.

This clonotype came up many times. V gene TRBV12-3 or TRBV12-4 combines with J gene TRBJ2-7; tentatively, D is TRBD1 (6 bases). V was trimmed by 6 bases and J by 5 bases, leaving 17 bases between them. The CDR3 consists of 14 residues. The CDR3 bases are TGTGCCAGCAGACCTAATACAGGGATCGACGAGCAGTACTTC. Translation: CASRPNTGIDEQYF.